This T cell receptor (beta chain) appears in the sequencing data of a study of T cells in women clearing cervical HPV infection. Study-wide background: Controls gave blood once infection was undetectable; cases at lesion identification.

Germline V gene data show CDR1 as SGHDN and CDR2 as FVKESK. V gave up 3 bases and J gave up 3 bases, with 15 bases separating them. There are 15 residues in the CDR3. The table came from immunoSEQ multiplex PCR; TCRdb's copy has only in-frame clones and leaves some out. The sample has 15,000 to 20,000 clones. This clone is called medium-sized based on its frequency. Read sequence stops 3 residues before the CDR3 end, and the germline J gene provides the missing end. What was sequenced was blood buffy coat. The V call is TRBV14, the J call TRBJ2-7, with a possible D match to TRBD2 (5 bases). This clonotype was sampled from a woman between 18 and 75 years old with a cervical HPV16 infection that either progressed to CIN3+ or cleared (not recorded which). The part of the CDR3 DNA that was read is TGTGCCAGCAGCCACGGAACTAGTCAAGGCTACGAG. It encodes CASSHGTSQGYE. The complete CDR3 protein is CASSHGTSQGYEQYF.